A selection of T cell receptor beta chains follows, all from one sample in a study of CD8+ T cells in alopecia areata. Profiled with immunoSEQ multiplex PCR; TCRdb holds only in-frame clones, not every one. This sample has about 150,000 clones, with about 50% found just once. Sequencing used CD8+ T cells sorted from blood, obtained at week 0. The origin of the receptors is a human donor with alopecia areata. The CDR3 runs from the conserved cysteine through the conserved F or W. Fields, in order: CDR3 length, J gene, V gene, CDR3 protein.

>15|TRBJ2-1|TRBV9
CASSAGGGAYNEQFF
>13|TRBJ2-6|TRBV9
CASSPPGANVLTF
>17|TRBJ1-6|TRBV4-3
CASSQDRDTLTNSPLHF
>13|TRBJ2-3|TRBV29-1
CSVVGGATDTQYF
>15|TRBJ1-1|TRBV15
CATSRPRTGKTEAFF
>16|TRBJ2-3|TRBV4-1
CASSQENSGGTDTQYF
>12|TRBJ1-1|TRBV29-1
CSVEGGETEAFF
>14|TRBJ1-4|TRBV7-8
CASRGVATNEKLFF
>12|TRBJ2-3|TRBV4-2
CASSQTGDTQYF
>12|.|TRBV2
CASLGESYEQYF
>13|TRBJ1-2|TRBV27
CASRQTDNYGYTF
>15|TRBJ2-4|TRBV30
CAWSNSYTPKNIQYF
>14|TRBJ1-6|TRBV30
CAWSGTGGYSPLHF
>12|TRBJ2-3|TRBV11-2
CASSRQPDTQYF
>16|TRBJ2-5|TRBV6-5
CASSFGSGAVGETQYF
>14|TRBJ2-2|TRBV2
CASSLGRSTGELFF
>12|TRBJ1-2|TRBV7-9
CASSGQSYGYTF
>14|TRBJ2-7|TRBV6-1
CASSDIGGGYEQYF
>15|TRBJ1-2|TRBV11-2
CASSLDRQGPYGYTF
>12|TRBJ1-1|TRBV29-1
CSVVAGLSEAFF
>15|TRBJ1-2|TRBV4-3
CASSHRRGVFDGYTF
>15|TRBJ2-6|TRBV6-5
CASSSQGSGANVLTF
>15|TRBJ2-1|TRBV5-6
CASSPGTGWGYEQFF
>13|TRBJ2-7|TRBV30
CAWSADRIYEQYF
>18|TRBJ2-2|TRBV4-3
CASSQDRAGTTFGGELFF
>14|TRBJ1-5|TRBV30
CAWSGGSINQPQHF
>12|TRBJ2-7|TRBV4-1
CASSPTGGEQYF
>15|TRBJ2-3|TRBV6-6
CASSPSRMGTDTQYF
>16|TRBJ2-1|TRBV29-1
CSVDQPGQGPYNEQFF
>14|TRBJ2-7|TRBV27
CASGRPESSYEQYF
>14|TRBJ2-4|TRBV30
CAWSGLLAKNIQYF
>13|TRBJ1-2|TRBV25-1
CASSETVVYGYTF
>14|TRBJ2-7|TRBV4-3
CASSQGSGNYEQYF
>13|TRBJ1-1|TRBV7-2
CASSIGGGVRAFF
>16|TRBJ2-5|TRBV5-6
CASSLILASGEETQYF
>16|TRBJ1-3|TRBV7-2
CASSLAWGGSGNTIYF
>13|TRBJ2-7|TRBV7-9
CASSFPSSYEQYF
>16|TRBJ1-6|TRBV21-1
CASSKPDRADNSPLHF
>13|TRBJ1-1|TRBV29-1
CSVVMALNTEAFF
>15|TRBJ1-1|TRBV4-3
CASSQDGVGSGEAFF
>16|TRBJ1-5|TRBV16
CASSPRAGQENQPQHF
>12|TRBJ2-7|TRBV7-9
CASGRKWDEQYF
>13|TRBJ1-1|TRBV29-1
CSVLVTENTEAFF
>13|TRBJ2-1|TRBV30
CAWSAMGYNEQFF
>15|TRBJ2-1|TRBV7-3
CASSRSGGTYNEQFF
>14|TRBJ1-4|TRBV13
CASSSGQGGEKLFF